Presented here are 20 T cell receptor beta chains from one specimen sequenced in a study of blood T cell repertoires in COVID-19. The protocol was immunoSEQ multiplex PCR, while the TCRdb copy is restricted to in-frame clones and leaves out a portion. The profile shows about 90,000 clones, around 85% of them singletons. The specimen sequenced was peripheral blood. The receptor set was obtained from a woman aged 70-85 years with active or convalescent COVID-19.

The chain uses TRBV13 and TRBJ2-5; 9 nucleotides align to TRBD1. Germline CDR1 and CDR2: PRHDT and FYEKMQ (reference sequence). The CDR3 runs to 14 residues. V dropped 5 bases and J dropped 1; count of bases not matched to a gene: 2. CDR3 protein: CASSPTGGQETQYF. DNA of the CDR3: TGTGCCAGCAGCCCGACAGGGGGCCAAGAGACCCAGTACTTC.

The V gene is TRBV6-2 or TRBV6-3, the J gene TRBJ2-7, with D possibly TRBD1 on 6 matching bases. Trimming pared 2 bases from V and 3 bases from J, leaving 17 bases between. The CDR3 totals 16 residues. Germline lookup yields CDR1 MNHEY and CDR2 SVGEGT. CDR3 amino acids: CASSYGFSRGLYEQYF. The DNA of the CDR3 is TGTGCCAGCAGTTACGGTTTTAGCAGGGGCCTCTACGAGCAGTACTTC.

This CDR3 reads CASSLRDSYEQYF. For the CDR3, the DNA is TGTGCCAGCAGCTTACGGGACAGCTACGAGCAGTACTTC. This sequence joins TRBV14 and TRBJ2-7; 7 positions agree with TRBD1. The CDR3 totals 13 residues. Trimming took 5 bases from V and 3 from J; bases not matched to a gene: 4. The V gene's germline CDR1 is SGHDN and CDR2 FVKESK.

This CDR3 reads CASSYSTTQGDYGYTF. The CDR3 DNA follows: TGTGCCAGCAGTTACTCGACGACTCAGGGGGACTATGGCTACACCTTC. The V gene is TRBV6-2 or TRBV6-3, the J gene TRBJ1-2; 7 bases fit TRBD1. The CDR3 runs to 16 residues. The V and J ends lost 0 bases and 3 bases, in that order; junction bases with no gene match: 7. Germline loops: CDR1 MNHEY, CDR2 SVGEGT.

V and J are TRBV5-8 and TRBJ2-7; the D is unclear. Trimming pared 5 bases from V and 3 bases from J, leaving 18 bases between. This CDR3 has 15 amino acids. Germline V gives CDR1 SGHTS, CDR2 YDEGEE. This CDR3 reads CASRGLAQPFYEQYF. Here the CDR3 DNA reads TGTGCCAGCAGGGGCCTTGCACAGCCTTTCTACGAGCAGTACTTC.

The chain joins TRBV5-1 to TRBJ1-2, with 11 bases lining up with TRBD1. Per the germline V gene, CDR1 is SGHRS and CDR2 is YFSETQ. The CDR3 extends over 17 amino acids. The V segment lost 3 bases and the J segment 4 bases; nucleotides outside the gene matches: 11. CDR3 sequence: CASSSTTGTGGGYGYTF. The CDR3 nucleotides are TGCGCCAGCAGCTCCACGACCGGGACAGGGGGTGGCTATGGCTACACCTTC.

This rearrangement joins TRBV2 to TRBJ1-2; 8 bases align to TRBD1. Germline assignment: CDR1 SNHLY and CDR2 FYNNEI. There are 13 residues in the CDR3. V was clipped by 6 bases and J by 4 bases; unmatched bases: 4. In DNA, the CDR3 is TGTGCCAGCAGGGGACAGGCGTCCTATGGCTACACCTTC. As protein: CASRGQASYGYTF.

The rearrangement uses TRBV6-5 and TRBJ1-5, with a possible D match to TRBD1 (6 bases). This CDR3 has 15 amino acids. Germline V gene lookup returns CDR1 MNHEY and CDR2 SVGAGI. V lost 6 bases and J lost 0, with 12 bases in between. The CDR3 loop reads CASSPTGYSNQPQHF. The DNA of the CDR3 is TGTGCCAGCAGCCCGACAGGTTATAGCAATCAGCCCCAGCATTTT.

V gene TRBV5-4 combines with J gene TRBJ1-5, with a weak D call TRBD1 (5 bases). V lost 1 base and J lost 8, with 10 bases in between. The CDR3 runs to 13 residues. Germline CDR1 SGHNT, CDR2 YYREEE (reference sequence). CDR3 in amino acids: CASSLQGLEPQHF. CDR3 nucleotides: TGTGCCAGCAGCTTGCAGGGTCTGGAGCCCCAGCATTTT.

The chain employs TRBV2 and TRBJ1-6; TRBD1 aligns across 9 bases. V lost 4 bases, J lost 7 bases, and 11 bases stayed unmatched. Germline V gene lookup returns CDR1 SNHLY and CDR2 FYNNEI. The CDR3 sequence is 17 residues long. CDR3 amino acids: CASSAPGTGSKNSPLHF. In DNA form, the CDR3 reads TGTGCCAGCAGTGCCCCCGGGACAGGGAGTAAAAATTCACCCCTCCACTTT.

J is TRBJ1-2 and V is TRBV4-1; TRBD1 agrees at 7 bases. Trimming removed 0 bases from V and 8 bases from J; junction bases left unmatched: 12. Germline assignment: CDR1 MGHRA and CDR2 YSYEKL. The CDR3 loop spans 16 amino acids. The CDR3 bases are TGCGCCAGCAGCCAAGACCCGACAGGGTTTGTCGTAGGCTACACCTTC. Its protein is CASSQDPTGFVVGYTF.

V usage is TRBV6-5 and J usage is TRBJ1-1, with D tentatively TRBD1 (5 bases). CDR1 is MNHEY, CDR2 SVGAGI, per germline. CDR3 length: 13 residues. The V and J ends lost 6 bases and 1 base respectively, with 9 bases between them. CDR3 protein: CASSPTGNTEAFF. The CDR3 nucleotides read TGTGCCAGCAGCCCAACAGGGAACACTGAAGCTTTCTTT.

V usage is TRBV5-1 and J usage is TRBJ1-1; D gene ambiguous. This CDR3 is built from 13 residues. CDR1 SGHRS and CDR2 YFSETQ come from the germline V gene. Trimming removed 1 base from V and 1 base from J, with 5 bases in between. In DNA, the CDR3 is TGCGCCAGCAGCTTGTGGCAGAACACTGAAGCTTTCTTT. It specifies CASSLWQNTEAFF.

V gene TRBV6-5 combines with J gene TRBJ1-6; unclear D gene. This CDR3 is built from 13 residues. V lost 5 bases to trimming and J lost 10 bases, with 12 bases between them. Per the germline V gene, CDR1 is MNHEY and CDR2 is SVGAGI. This CDR3 reads CASSTQFHSPLHF. DNA for the CDR3: TGTGCCAGCAGTACCCAGTTCCACTCACCCCTCCACTTT.

This clone occurred once. The chain uses TRBV11-2 and TRBJ1-1; TRBD1 might be the D (5 bases). This CDR3 is 16 amino acids long. Germline CDR1 is SGHAT and CDR2 is FQNNGV. V was cut by 4 bases and J by 5 bases, with 20 bases left in between. CDR3 loop: CASSSLGGRGRTEAFF. The CDR3 DNA reads TGTGCCAGCAGCTCCCTTGGAGGCCGGGGGAGGACTGAAGCTTTCTTT.

The rearrangement links TRBV7-2 to TRBJ2-5; 7 bases are shared with TRBD1. V trimming: 4 bases; J trimming: 2 bases; junction bases outside the gene matches: 10. Germline V gene lookup returns CDR1 SGHTA and CDR2 FQGNSA. This CDR3 has 16 amino acids. CDR3 nucleotides: TGTGCCAGCAGCTCCCGACAGGGTCGCCCACAAGAGACCCAGTACTTC. It is translated as CASSSRQGRPQETQYF. The whole variable domain, filled in from reference TRBV7-2 and TRBJ2-5, reads GAGVSQSPSNKVTEKGKDVELRCDPISGHTALYWYRQSLGQGLEFLIYFQGNSAPDKSGLPSDRFSAERTGGSVSTLTIQRTQQEDSAVYLCASSSRQGRPQETQYFGPGTRLLVL.

In nucleotides, the CDR3 is TGTGCCAGCAGCAAGGGCTTGGCGGGGGGAGAGACAGATACGCAGTATTTT. Amino acid sequence: CASSKGLAGGETDTQYF. This rearrangement joins TRBV7-2 to TRBJ2-3; TRBD2 matches 8 bases. This CDR3 contains 17 residues. Germline-derived CDR1 and CDR2 are SGHTA and FQGNSA. The V gene end was trimmed by 5 bases and the J gene end by 3 bases; junction bases not matched to a gene: 13. Drawing the rest from reference TRBV7-2 and TRBJ2-3, the complete variable domain is GAGVSQSPSNKVTEKGKDVELRCDPISGHTALYWYRQSLGQGLEFLIYFQGNSAPDKSGLPSDRFSAERTGGSVSTLTIQRTQQEDSAVYLCASSKGLAGGETDTQYFGPGTRLTVL.

The chain has TRBV6-2 or TRBV6-3 and TRBJ1-3, with D uncertain. Germline V gene sequence: CDR1 MNHEY, CDR2 SVGEGT. V was clipped by 5 bases and J by 0 bases, with 8 bases between them. This CDR3 comprises 14 residues. DNA of the CDR3: TGTGCCAGCAGTACCGGGAGCTCTGGAAACACCATATATTTT. Translation: CASSTGSSGNTIYF.

A single count supports this clone. V gene TRBV6-2 or TRBV6-3 combines with J gene TRBJ1-5; TRBD1 matches 9 bases. CDR3 length: 17 residues. Germline V gene lookup returns CDR1 MNHEY and CDR2 SVGEGT. J gave up 7 bases and V 2 bases, and 12 bases lay outside the gene matches. Here the CDR3 DNA reads TGTGCCAGCAGTTACATTCCGGGACAGGGATTTTTGCAGCCCCAGCATTTT. This translates into CASSYIPGQGFLQPQHF.

The V call is TRBV7-2, the J call TRBJ1-6; D is perhaps TRBD1 (6 bases). The V end was cut by 3 bases, the J end by 4 bases, with 10 bases between. This CDR3 has 15 residues. Germline lookup yields CDR1 SGHTA and CDR2 FQGNSA. The DNA of the CDR3 is TGTGCCAGCAGCTTTTGGGGGCTGTATAATTCACCCCTCCACTTT. Translation gives CASSFWGLYNSPLHF. The full variable domain, completed using reference TRBV7-2 and TRBJ1-6, is GAGVSQSPSNKVTEKGKDVELRCDPISGHTALYWYRQSLGQGLEFLIYFQGNSAPDKSGLPSDRFSAERTGGSVSTLTIQRTQQEDSAVYLCASSFWGLYNSPLHFGNGTRLTVT.